The next 32 T cell receptor beta chains were all read from a single sample in a study of molecular identifiers for immune sequencing clone quantification. TCRdb itself ran the PCR reads through MiXCR, one entry per CDR3 protein. Of 15,000 to 20,000 distinct CDR3 sequences listed, about a fifth are singletons. The sequencing input was naive CD8+ T cells from blood, with Jurkat cell RNA spiked in. Subset specified: FACS-sorted CD8+CD4-CCR7+CD45RA+ naive T cells. These receptors all come from a human donor in good health. Some libraries in this study had Jurkat cell RNA spiked in.

As for this clonotype: At one end, the junction sequence differs from germline, possibly due to a read error. The rearrangement joins TRBV6-1 to TRBJ2-3; the match to TRBD1 covers 8 bases. CDR1 is MNHNS and CDR2 is SASEGT in the germline V gene. The CDR3 runs 16 residues. The CDR3 DNA reads as TGTGCCAGCAGCGCAGGGGGCGGAATCTGGACAGATGCGCAGTATTTT. Translated, it gives CASSAGGGIWTDAQYF.

Ten or more counts support this clonotype. J is TRBJ1-1 and V is TRBV5-6, with D hard to call. Germline loops: CDR1 SGHDT, CDR2 YYEEEE. This CDR3 contains 13 residues. Trimming took off 6 bases at V and 3 bases at J, with 12 bases between the two ends. CDR3 in amino acids: CASIQGGDTEAFF. As DNA, the CDR3 is TGTGCCAGCATCCAAGGAGGAGACACTGAAGCTTTCTTT. The whole variable domain, filled in from reference TRBV5-6 and TRBJ1-1, reads DAGVTQSPTHLIKTRGQQVTLRCSPKSGHDTVSWYQQALGQGPQFIFQYYEEEERQRGNFPDRFSGHQFPNYSSELNVNALLLGDSALYLCASIQGGDTEAFFGQGTRLTVV.

Within the sample, this clonotype is medium-sized. The CDR3 region has the DNA TGCAGCGCCGGGGAACAGAACACCGGGGAGCTGTTTTTT. Translation gives CSAGEQNTGELFF. The chain employs TRBV29-1 and TRBJ2-2; weak D call: TRBD2 (5 bases). The CDR3 extends over 13 amino acids. V dropped 7 bases and J dropped 1 base, with 10 bases sitting between them. CDR1 is SQVTM and CDR2 is ANQGSEA in the germline V gene.

This clonotype was picked up many times. The chain carries TRBV6-4 and TRBJ2-1, with 9 bases matching TRBD2. Germline CDR1 is MRHNA and CDR2 is SNTAGT. J lost 7 bases, V lost 3 bases, and 13 bases had no gene match. The CDR3 is 17 residues long. The CDR3 sequence is CASSEEGETSGWNEQFF. The DNA of the CDR3 is TGTGCCAGCAGTGAAGAAGGCGAGACTAGCGGATGGAATGAGCAGTTCTTC.

This clonotype was counted ten times or more. The chain links TRBV4-3 to TRBJ2-7; 9 bases are shared with TRBD1. The CDR3 has 15 residues. CDR1 and CDR2 (germline): LGHNA, YSLEER. The V and J ends lost 0 bases and 6 bases, in that order; junction bases with no gene match: 6. The chain's CDR3 is CASSQDPGQGGEQYF. The CDR3, as DNA: TGCGCCAGCAGCCAAGACCCGGGACAGGGTGGCGAGCAGTACTTC.

Concerning this clonotype itself: This could be a read error, since a much larger clone is one nucleotide away. V usage is TRBV12-3 or TRBV12-4 and J usage is TRBJ2-7; 9 positions match TRBD2. This CDR3 is built from 13 residues. The CDR3 coding sequence is TGTCCCAGCAGTGCGGGAGGGAAGTTCGAGCAGTACTTC. Protein sequence: CPSSAGGKFEQYF.

This clonotype occurred many times. One junction end does not reproduce the germline sequence, and a read error may be involved. The J gene is TRBJ2-5, the V gene TRBV7-7, with no clear D. From germline, CDR1 is SSHAT and CDR2 FNYEAQ (reference sequence). This CDR3 comprises 14 residues. CDR3 in amino acids: CASSFYSHAETQYF. The CDR3 nucleotides read TGTGCTAGCAGCTTTTACTCGCACGCAGAGACCCAGTACTTC.

This clonotype was observed many times. The chain uses TRBV7-8 and TRBJ2-2; no clear D gene. Trimming shortened V by 6 bases and J by 6 bases, and 8 bases separated the two germline ends. The CDR3 extends over 12 amino acids. CDR1 is SGHVS, CDR2 FQNEAQ, per germline. The CDR3: CASREGSGELFF. Here the CDR3 DNA reads TGTGCCAGCAGGGAAGGTTCCGGGGAGCTGTTTTTT.

Of note for this clonotype: One base away lies a much larger clone, so this may be a sequencing read error. The DNA for the CDR3 is TGTGCCAGCACAGGAGCCACCCCCTACGAGCAGTACTTC. Protein: CASTGATPYEQYF. The chain employs TRBV2 and TRBJ2-7; D not resolved. The CDR3 consists of 13 residues. V shed 7 bases and J shed 2 bases, with 12 bases lying between them. The germline V gene has CDR1 SNHLY and CDR2 FYNNEI.

This clonotype is labeled as medium-sized (0.01 to 0.1%). CDR3 sequence: CASSQEIGQPNIQYF. As DNA, the CDR3 is TGCGCCAGCAGCCAAGAAATTGGCCAGCCAAACATTCAGTACTTC. The chain uses TRBV4-1 and TRBJ2-4; D gene uncertain. Trimming took 0 bases from V and 6 from J, leaving 12 bases between them. CDR3 size: 15 residues. Germline V gene data show CDR1 as MGHRA and CDR2 as YSYEKL.

This chain connects TRBV13 to TRBJ1-2, with D uncertain. This CDR3 is built from 15 residues. V was cut by 1 base and J by 5 bases, with 14 bases left in between. The germline gives CDR1 PRHDT, CDR2 FYEKMQ (reference sequence). The CDR3: CASSLEEGGRYGYTF. The CDR3 DNA sequence: TGTGCCAGCAGCTTAGAAGAGGGCGGGAGGTATGGCTACACCTTC.

V gene TRBV28 combines with J gene TRBJ2-7, with 7 bases that match TRBD1. The CDR3 runs 15 residues. V dropped 7 bases and J dropped 4; count of bases not matched to a gene: 13. Looked up from germline, CDR1 is MDHEN and CDR2 is SYDVKM. CDR3 nucleotide sequence: TGTGCCAGCACCAGCCGGGACAGAGCCCCGTACGAGCAGTACTTC. It translates to CASTSRDRAPYEQYF.

The table lists this clonotype with a few counts. The V call is TRBV28, the J call TRBJ2-3, with a tentative D call TRBD2 (5 bases). The CDR3 is made up of 12 amino acids. Germline assignment: CDR1 MDHEN and CDR2 SYDVKM. V gave up 5 bases and J gave up 11 bases, with 14 bases separating them. CDR3 in amino acids: CASSRPNSVQYF. Written as DNA, the CDR3 is TGTGCCAGCAGTCGTCCGAATAGCGTGCAGTATTTT. Filled out from reference TRBV28 and TRBJ2-3, the complete variable domain reads DVKVTQSSRYLVKRTGEKVFLECVQDMDHENMFWYRQDPGLGLRLIYFSYDVKMKEKGDIPEGYSVSREKKERFSLILESASTNQTSMYLCASSRPNSVQYFGPGTRLTVL.

This clonotype occurred a few times. This chain uses TRBV7-9 with TRBJ2-7; possible D gene TRBD2, 6 bases. Germline assignment: CDR1 SEHNR and CDR2 FQNEAQ (reference sequence). The CDR3 length is 14 residues. V lost 1 base, J lost 7 bases, and 14 bases lay in between. In DNA form, the CDR3 reads TGTGCCAGCAGCTTAGGAGGGCTAGCGAGAGAGCAGTACTTC. The encoded protein is CASSLGGLAREQYF.

J is TRBJ2-7 and V is TRBV4-1, with 10 bases matching TRBD2. The junction had 8 bases not matched to a gene; V was cut back by 0 bases and J by 6 bases. The germline V gene encodes CDR1 MGHRA and CDR2 YSYEKL. The CDR3 runs to 16 residues. The CDR3 region has the DNA TGCGCCAGCAGCCAAGAAGGGCTAGCGGGAGTAGGCGAGCAGTACTTC. Amino acids: CASSQEGLAGVGEQYF.

This clonotype appeared a few times. The chain uses TRBV4-3 and TRBJ1-1; the D gene is possibly TRBD1 (5 bases). Germline V gene sequence: CDR1 LGHNA, CDR2 YSLEER. V lost 5 bases, J lost 0 bases, and 22 bases lay in between. The CDR3 loop spans 18 amino acids. CDR3 nucleotides: TGCGCCAGCAGCTTACTTACCGGGGGGGTTTGGATGAACACTGAAGCTTTCTTT. As protein: CASSLLTGGVWMNTEAFF.

V is TRBV7-2 and J is TRBJ2-7, with 11 bases aligning to TRBD2. This CDR3 region has 13 residues. Losses at the gene ends were 5 bases for V and 6 bases for J; bases not matched to a gene: 3. Germline V gene data show CDR1 as SGHTA and CDR2 as FQGNSA. The CDR3 reads CASSEGLAGEQYF. CDR3 nucleotide sequence: TGTGCCAGCAGCGAAGGACTAGCGGGCGAGCAGTACTTC.

This clonotype is classed as medium-sized (0.01 to 0.1%). The chain couples TRBV3-1 to TRBJ2-7; 7 bases match TRBD1. The CDR3 contains 15 residues. Germline V gene lookup returns CDR1 LGHDT and CDR2 YNNKEL (reference sequence). Trimming took 0 bases from V and 2 from J; bases not matched to a gene: 4. The DNA of the CDR3 is TGTGCCAGCAGCCAAGACCTAACAGGGGCCTACGAGCAGTACTTC. It is translated as CASSQDLTGAYEQYF.

This chain joins TRBV4-2 and TRBJ2-6, with D tentatively TRBD2 (6 bases). Germline V gene data show CDR1 as LGHNA and CDR2 as YNFKEQ. The CDR3 is 19 residues long. The V gene lost 3 bases and the J gene lost 0 bases, with 18 bases spanning the gap. The CDR3 nucleotides are TGTGCCAGCAGCCACCTAGCGAGGTCAACAGACTCTGGGGCCAACGTCCTGACTTTC. This translates into CASSHLARSTDSGANVLTF.

In this sample, this clonotype turned up a few times. The chain employs TRBV10-3 and TRBJ1-5; D is possibly TRBD1 (5 bases). Looked up from germline, CDR1 is ENHRY and CDR2 is SYGVKD. Trimming took off 6 bases at V and 7 bases at J, with 13 bases between the two ends. The CDR3 spans 13 residues. The CDR3 region is CAISRVSSQPQHF. CDR3 sequence (DNA): TGTGCCATCAGCAGGGTCAGTAGCCAGCCCCAGCATTTT.

A few counts support this clonotype. This chain joins TRBV13 and TRBJ2-7; 8 bases fit TRBD2. Germline trimming cut 2 bases from V and 3 bases from J; bases unmatched to any gene: 6. CDR3 size: 15 residues. CDR1 and CDR2 (germline): PRHDT, FYEKMQ (reference sequence). The CDR3 bases are TGTGCCAGCAGCTTAACCCCCGGGACTAGCTACGAGCAGTACTTC. This codes for CASSLTPGTSYEQYF.

This clonotype was detected ten times or more. This chain joins TRBV27 and TRBJ2-7; no clear D. The CDR3 contains 13 residues. Germline V lookup: CDR1 MNHEY, CDR2 SMNVEV (reference sequence). The V end lost 4 bases, the J end lost 6 bases, and 13 bases lay between the germline ends. CDR3 amino acids: CASSSDILSEQYF. In DNA, the CDR3 is TGTGCCAGCAGTTCAGATATCCTCTCCGAGCAGTACTTC.

This clonotype was seen repeatedly, ten times or more. The J gene is TRBJ2-7, the V gene TRBV5-1, with 9 bases matching TRBD1. Looked up from germline, CDR1 is SGHRS and CDR2 is YFSETQ. Germline trimming cut 2 bases from V and 3 bases from J; bases unmatched to any gene: 6. The length of the CDR3 is 15 residues. CDR3 sequence: CASSFGDRERYEQYF. CDR3 in DNA: TGCGCCAGCAGCTTTGGGGACAGGGAACGCTACGAGCAGTACTTC.

This clonotype was counted ten times or more. The chain has TRBV7-9 and TRBJ2-3; 10 positions agree with TRBD2. This CDR3 region has 15 residues. Germline V lookup: CDR1 SEHNR, CDR2 FQNEAQ (reference sequence). J was trimmed by 4 bases and V by 7 bases; bases with no gene match: 8. The CDR3 DNA sequence: TGTGCCAGCAATTGGGCCGGACTAGCGGCAGATACGCAGTATTTT. Protein: CASNWAGLAADTQYF.

The table lists this clonotype with many counts. The rearrangement uses TRBV20-1 and TRBJ2-7; 7 bases are shared with TRBD2. The V gene end was trimmed by 4 bases and the J gene end by 2 bases; junction bases not matched to a gene: 2. Germline assignment: CDR1 DFQATT and CDR2 SNEGSKA (reference sequence). The CDR3 covers 12 residues. The CDR3 is CSATAGTYEQYF. The CDR3 DNA reads as TGCAGTGCTACAGCGGGAACCTACGAGCAGTACTTC.

This clonotype rates as medium-sized. The chain joins TRBV12-3 or TRBV12-4 to TRBJ2-1; D remains unclear. V gave up 6 bases and J gave up 4 bases, with 7 bases separating them. The CDR3 spans 12 residues. This chain's CDR3 is CASSARYNEQFF. CDR3 nucleotide sequence: TGTGCCAGCAGCGCCAGGTACAATGAGCAGTTCTTC.

This clonotype has at least ten counts. The junction and the germline gene differ at one end; a read error may be behind it. The V gene is TRBV5-6, the J gene TRBJ2-1, with TRBD2 identical over 9 bases. The CDR3 consists of 16 residues. Looked up from germline, CDR1 is SGHDT and CDR2 is YYEEEE. CDR3 sequence: CASSDLAGVNYNEQLF. The DNA of the CDR3 is TGTGCCAGCAGCGATTTAGCGGGAGTAAATTACAATGAGCAGCTCTTC.

The chain uses TRBV27 and TRBJ2-2, with TRBD2 matching over 10 bases. The CDR3 sequence is 16 residues long. V lost 6 bases to trimming and J lost 6 bases; unmatched junction nucleotides: 10. Germline values: CDR1 MNHEY, CDR2 SMNVEV (reference sequence). The CDR3 bases are TGTGCCAGCAGGGGACCAGCGGGAGGGCCCGCCGGGGAGCTGTTTTTT. It translates to CASRGPAGGPAGELFF.

The J gene is TRBJ2-3, the V gene TRBV6-6; D might be TRBD1 or TRBD2, each matching 5 bases. The germline V and J ends were trimmed by 6 bases and 4 bases, with 11 bases remaining between them. Germline-derived CDR1 and CDR2 are MNHNY and SVGAGI (reference sequence). CDR3 size: 13 residues. CDR3 protein: CASSPRDADTQYF. The CDR3 DNA reads TGTGCCAGCAGCCCCAGGGACGCAGATACGCAGTATTTT.

V is TRBV19 and J is TRBJ2-3; 16 nucleotides agree with TRBD2. The CDR3 consists of 15 residues. The ends lost 5 bases at V and 6 bases at J; junction bases unmatched: 2. Germline-derived CDR1 and CDR2 are LNHDA and SQIVND (reference sequence). DNA of the CDR3: TGTGCCAGTAGTCTGGGACTAGCGGGAGGGGATACGCAGTATTTT. Its protein product is CASSLGLAGGDTQYF. Looking up the rest from reference TRBV19 and TRBJ2-3 gives the full variable domain: DGGITQSPKYLFRKEGQNVTLSCEQNLNHDAMYWYRQDPGQGLRLIYYSQIVNDFQKGDIAEGYSVSREKKESFPLTVTSAQKNPTAFYLCASSLGLAGGDTQYFGPGTRLTVL.

This clonotype was recorded a few times. The rearrangement links TRBV4-2 to TRBJ2-7; D may be TRBD2 (6 bases). Trimming took off 2 bases at V and 5 bases at J, with 16 bases between the two ends. The CDR3 contains 15 residues. CDR1 is LGHNA and CDR2 is YNFKEQ in the germline V gene. This chain's CDR3 is CASSQSPTSSHEQYF. The CDR3, as DNA: TGTGCCAGCAGCCAATCCCCTACTAGCTCACACGAGCAGTACTTC.

The table lists this clonotype with many counts. The chain recombines TRBV6-2 or TRBV6-3 with TRBJ1-5; a possible D gene is TRBD1 (5 bases). CDR1 is MNHEY and CDR2 is SVGEGT in the germline V gene. V gave up 7 bases and J gave up 4 bases, with 8 bases separating them. This CDR3 spans 12 amino acids. The CDR3 nucleotides read TGTGCCAGCAACCCAGGGAATCAGCCCCAGCATTTT. Translation: CASNPGNQPQHF.